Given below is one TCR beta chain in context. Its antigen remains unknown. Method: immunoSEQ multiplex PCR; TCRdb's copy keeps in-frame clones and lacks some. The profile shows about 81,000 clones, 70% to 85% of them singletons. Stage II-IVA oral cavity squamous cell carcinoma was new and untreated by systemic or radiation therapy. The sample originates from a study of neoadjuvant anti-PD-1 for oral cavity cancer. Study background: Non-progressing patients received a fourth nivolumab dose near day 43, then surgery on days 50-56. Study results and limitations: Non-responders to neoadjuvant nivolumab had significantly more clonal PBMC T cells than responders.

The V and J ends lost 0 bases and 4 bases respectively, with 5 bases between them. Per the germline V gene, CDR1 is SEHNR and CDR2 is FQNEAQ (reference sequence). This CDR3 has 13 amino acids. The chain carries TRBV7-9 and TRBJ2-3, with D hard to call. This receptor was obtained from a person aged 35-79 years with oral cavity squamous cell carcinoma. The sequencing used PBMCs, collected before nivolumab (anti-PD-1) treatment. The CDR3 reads CASSLAAADTQYF. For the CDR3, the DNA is TGTGCCAGCAGCTTAGCGGCTGCAGATACGCAGTATTTT.